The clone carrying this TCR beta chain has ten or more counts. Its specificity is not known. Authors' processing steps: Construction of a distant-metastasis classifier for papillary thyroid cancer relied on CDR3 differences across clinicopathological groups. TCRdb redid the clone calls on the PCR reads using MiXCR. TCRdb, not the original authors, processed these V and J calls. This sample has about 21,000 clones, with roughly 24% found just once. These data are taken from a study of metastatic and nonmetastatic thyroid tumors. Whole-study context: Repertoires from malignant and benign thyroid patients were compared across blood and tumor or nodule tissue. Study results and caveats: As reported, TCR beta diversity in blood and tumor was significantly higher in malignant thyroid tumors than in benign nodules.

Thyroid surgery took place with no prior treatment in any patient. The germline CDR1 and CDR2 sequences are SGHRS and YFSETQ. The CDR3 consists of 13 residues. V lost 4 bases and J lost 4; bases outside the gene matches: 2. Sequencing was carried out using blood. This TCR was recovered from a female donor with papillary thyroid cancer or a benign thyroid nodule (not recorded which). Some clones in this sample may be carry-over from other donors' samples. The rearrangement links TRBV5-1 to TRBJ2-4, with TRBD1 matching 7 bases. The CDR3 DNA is TGCGCCAGCAGCCCGGACAGGAAAAACATTCAGTACTTC. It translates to CASSPDRKNIQYF. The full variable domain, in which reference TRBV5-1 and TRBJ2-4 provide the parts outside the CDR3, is KAGVTQTPRYLIKTRGQQVTLSCSPISGHRSVSWYQQTPGQGLQFLFEYFSETQRNKGNFPGRFSGRQFSNSRSEMNVSTLELGDSALYLCASSPDRKNIQYFGAGTRLSVL.